The rows below give T cell receptor beta chains drawn from one sample of a study of T cell responses to AZD1222 COVID-19 vaccine. The protocol was immunoSEQ multiplex PCR, while the TCRdb copy is restricted to in-frame clones and leaves out a portion. Among 80,000 to 95,000 clones listed, 90% were seen once. Sequenced material: peripheral blood, taken 28 days after the second AZD1222 dose. The receptor set was obtained from an adult who received the AZD1222 COVID-19 vaccine. The CDR3 runs from the conserved cysteine through the conserved F or W. A D gene is named only where the DNA matches it firmly. Some rows have no size entry. The others give once, few or many, or a class for an expanded clone.

cdr3_length j_call d_call clone_size v_call cdr3_nt cdr3_aa
20 TRBJ2-1 TRBD2 . TRBV4-3 TGCGCCAGCAGCCAAGAGGATCGGCTAGCGGGGGGGACCCCCTACAATGAGCAGTTCTTC CASSQEDRLAGGTPYNEQFF
13 TRBJ1-2 . . TRBV18 TGTGCCAGCTCACGGGACCCCAACTATGGCTACACCTTC CASSRDPNYGYTF
15 TRBJ1-5 TRBD1 . TRBV6-5 TGTGCCAGCAGTAGGACAGGGAATAGCAATCAGCCCCAGCATTTT CASSRTGNSNQPQHF
11 TRBJ2-7 . . TRBV13 TGTGCCAGCAGCTTAGTCGGAGAGCAGTACTTC CASSLVGEQYF
12 TRBJ1-1 . once TRBV2 TGTGCCAGCGGGACTTTGAACACTGAAGCTTTCTTT CASGTLNTEAFF
14 TRBJ2-2 . . TRBV6-5 TGTGCCAGCACCCCTCAGGACAGTGACGGGGAGCTGTTTTTT CASTPQDSDGELFF
14 TRBJ2-3 . few TRBV25-1 TGTGCCAGCAGTGAACTGGGGAAGGGAGATACGCAGTATTTT CASSELGKGDTQYF
15 TRBJ1-5 TRBD1 . TRBV28 TGTGCCAGCAGTTCCCCGACAGGGGGCAATCAGCCCCAGCATTTT CASSSPTGGNQPQHF
16 TRBJ1-2 . . TRBV5-1 TGCGCCAGCAGCGTGGGGGCCCTCAGGGGCGGCGATGGCTACACCTTC CASSVGALRGGDGYTF
16 TRBJ1-5 . . TRBV24-1 TGTGCCACCAGTGACCCCACAACAGGGCTCAATCAGCCCCAGCATTTT CATSDPTTGLNQPQHF
17 TRBJ2-6 TRBD2 once TRBV28 TGTGCCAGCAGGGGGGACTATCCTGTCTCTGGGGCCAACGTCCTGACTTTC CASRGDYPVSGANVLTF
12 TRBJ2-3 . . TRBV13 TGTGCCAGCAGTCCGACAACTGATACGCAGTATTTT CASSPTTDTQYF
18 TRBJ2-1 . . TRBV4-3 TGCGCCAGCAGCCAAGCCCCCTCGACGGCTTCCTTTTACAATGAGCAGTTCTTC CASSQAPSTASFYNEQFF
16 TRBJ2-3 TRBD1 . TRBV5-1 TGCGCCAGCAGCCCTGGTGACAGGGGGCGCACAGATACGCAGTATTTT CASSPGDRGRTDTQYF
16 TRBJ2-2 TRBD2 . TRBV6-4 TGTGCCAGCAGCGCCACCGGTACTAGCGAAGCCGGGGAGCTGTTTTTT CASSATGTSEAGELFF
16 TRBJ2-3 TRBD2 . TRBV19 TGTGCCAGTAAGGTTATTAGCGGGGGGAACACAGATACGCAGTATTTT CASKVISGGNTDTQYF
13 TRBJ1-2 . . TRBV9 TGTGCCAGCAGCTGGACGGCTCCGTGGGGCTACACCTTC CASSWTAPWGYTF
12 TRBJ2-2 . few TRBV24-1 TGTGCCACCAGTGATTTCCAGGGGGAGCTGTTTTTT CATSDFQGELFF
16 TRBJ2-5 TRBD2 . TRBV13 TGTGCCAGCAGCTCTCGACTAGCGGGGGTGGGAGAGACCCAGTACTTC CASSSRLAGVGETQYF
14 TRBJ1-1 . . TRBV4-1 TGCGCCAGCAGCCTGGCAGGGAGTAACACTGAAGCTTTCTTT CASSLAGSNTEAFF
17 TRBJ1-2 . . TRBV28 TGTGCCAGCAGTTTAGCGGGCAGGGTGAGAGGGGGATATGGCTACACCTTC CASSLAGRVRGGYGYTF
13 TRBJ2-3 . . TRBV28 TGTGCCAGCAGTTTAAACAGCGCAAATACGCAGTATTTT CASSLNSANTQYF
12 TRBJ1-2 TRBD1 . TRBV19 TGTGCCAGTTGGTGGACAGGGGTTGGCTACACCTTC CASWWTGVGYTF
16 TRBJ2-4 . . TRBV13 TGTGCCAGCAGCTTAGGTCAATCTCAGGGCAAAAACATTCAGTACTTC CASSLGQSQGKNIQYF
16 TRBJ2-1 TRBD2 . TRBV6-6 TGTGCCAGCAGTCCACCGGGACTAGCGGGGTCAAATGAGCAGTTCTTC CASSPPGLAGSNEQFF
13 TRBJ1-2 TRBD1 once TRBV2 TGTGCCAGCGAAGGACAGGGCGCCTATGGCTACACCTTC CASEGQGAYGYTF
12 TRBJ1-5 . . TRBV5-6 TGTGCCAGCAGCATAAATAATCAGCCCCAGCATTTT CASSINNQPQHF
13 TRBJ1-1 . once TRBV11-2 TGTGCCAGCAGCTTAATGATGAACACTGAAGCTTTCTTT CASSLMMNTEAFF
12 TRBJ1-1 . once TRBV19 TGTGCCAGTAGGGGTACTGGGACTGAAGCTTTCTTT CASRGTGTEAFF
14 TRBJ1-1 TRBD1 . TRBV19 TGTGCTAGCATCGCCCAGGGGGCGGGTACTGAAGCTTTCTTT CASIAQGAGTEAFF
15 TRBJ2-2 . . TRBV5-1 TGCGCCAGCAGCCCGCTTGGGCAGGTCACCGGGGAGCTGTTTTTT CASSPLGQVTGELFF
15 TRBJ1-4 . . TRBV5-1 TGCGCCAGCAGCTTAGAGGGCAGGGCTGGGGAAAAACTGTTTTTT CASSLEGRAGEKLFF
13 TRBJ1-1 . . TRBV5-5 TGTGCCAGCAGCCTACAGGGTACCACTGAAGCTTTCTTT CASSLQGTTEAFF
13 TRBJ2-5 . . TRBV28 TGTGCCAGCAGTTTAAACGGCGGGGAGACCCAGTACTTC CASSLNGGETQYF
15 TRBJ2-5 . once TRBV11-2 TGTGCCAGCAGCCAACAGGTTGCGTACCAAGAGACCCAGTACTTC CASSQQVAYQETQYF
17 TRBJ1-1 TRBD1 . TRBV11-2 TGTGCCAGCAGCTTAGACCTGGACAGGGGAAAAGGGGCTGAAGCTTTCTTT CASSLDLDRGKGAEAFF
17 TRBJ2-3 . . TRBV7-2 TGTGCCAGCAGCTCAGGGGGAGGGCGGGGGCCCACAGATACGCAGTATTTT CASSSGGGRGPTDTQYF
17 TRBJ2-2 TRBD2 . TRBV9 TGTGCCAGCAGCGTACGTAGCGGGGGCGAGAACACCGGGGAGCTGTTTTTT CASSVRSGGENTGELFF
11 TRBJ1-2 TRBD1 few TRBV28 TGTGCCAGTTCGACAGGGTATGGCTACACCTTC CASSTGYGYTF
14 TRBJ1-2 TRBD1 . TRBV19 TGTGCCAGTACCCCGACAGGGAAGGGCTATGGCTACACCTTC CASTPTGKGYGYTF
15 TRBJ2-2 . . TRBV28 TGTGCCAGCAGGGGTGGACACGGGAACACCGGGGAGCTGTTTTTT CASRGGHGNTGELFF
14 TRBJ2-3 . . TRBV5-1 TGCGCCAGCAGCTTGGAGAACGGGGGAGATACGCAGTATTTT CASSLENGGDTQYF
14 TRBJ1-2 TRBD1 . TRBV6-2/TRBV6-3 TGTGCCAGCTCTTACTCGGGACAGATCTATGGCTACACCTTC CASSYSGQIYGYTF
14 TRBJ1-5 . . TRBV24-1 TGTGCCACCGATGACAGGATACCCAATCAGCCCCAGCATTTT CATDDRIPNQPQHF
15 TRBJ1-4 TRBD1 . TRBV11-2 TGTGCCAGCAGCCGGAAGACAGGGGGTGTTGAAAAACTGTTTTTT CASSRKTGGVEKLFF
16 TRBJ1-5 . . TRBV28 TGTGCCAGCAGTTTCCACGACGGACCAAGCAATCAGCCCCAGCATTTT CASSFHDGPSNQPQHF
10 TRBJ2-3 . . TRBV29-1 TGCAGCGTCCGAGCGGATACGCAGTATTTT CSVRADTQYF
14 TRBJ2-3 . few TRBV6-6 TGTGCCAGCAGTTACCTAGAAGGCACAGATACGCAGTATTTT CASSYLEGTDTQYF
16 TRBJ1-6 . . TRBV7-6 TGTGCCAGCAGCTTAACAGGGCGCTCCTATAATTCACCCCTCCACTTT CASSLTGRSYNSPLHF
19 TRBJ2-5 . . TRBV28 TGTGCCAGCACCCATCCGGATGAGGGGACGGGTCCCCCGACAGAGACCCAGTACTTC CASTHPDEGTGPPTETQYF
15 TRBJ2-7 . . TRBV4-2 TGTGCCAGCAGCCAGCCCGGGCCTGCCCTCTACGAGCAGTACTTC CASSQPGPALYEQYF
15 TRBJ2-7 TRBD1 . TRBV6-5 TGTGCCAGCAGTCCCTCCCGGGACAGCAACTACGAGCAGTACTTC CASSPSRDSNYEQYF